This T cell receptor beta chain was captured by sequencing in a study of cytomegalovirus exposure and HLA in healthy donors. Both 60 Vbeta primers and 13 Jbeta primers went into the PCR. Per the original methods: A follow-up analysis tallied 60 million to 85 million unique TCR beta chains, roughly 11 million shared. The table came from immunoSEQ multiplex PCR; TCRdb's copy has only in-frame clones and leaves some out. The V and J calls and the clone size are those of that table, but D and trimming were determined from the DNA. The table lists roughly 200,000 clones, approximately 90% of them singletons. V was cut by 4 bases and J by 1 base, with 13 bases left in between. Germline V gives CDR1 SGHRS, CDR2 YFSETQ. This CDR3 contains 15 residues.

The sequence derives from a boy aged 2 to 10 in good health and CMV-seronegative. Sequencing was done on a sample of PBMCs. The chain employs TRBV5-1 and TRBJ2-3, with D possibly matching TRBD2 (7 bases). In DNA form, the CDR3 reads TGCGCCAGCAGCCTGGGGGGGCCGGGCACAGATACGCAGTATTTT. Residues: CASSLGGPGTDTQYF.